A selection of T cell receptor beta chains follows, all from one sample in a study of blood T cell repertoires in COVID-19. TCRdb's table, derived via immunoSEQ multiplex PCR, lists solely in-frame clones and lacks some. The data show tens of thousands of clones, with around 85% seen just once and roughly 8.5% held by the top ten. The source material was peripheral blood. The origin of the receptors is a man aged 30-40 years with acute or convalescent COVID-19. Each CDR3 is given with its conserved first and last residue. A D gene is named only where the DNA matches it firmly. Clone size is stated in some rows and not others, as once, few, many or a class when expanded.

>TRBV7-3|TRBJ2-1|15|.|TRBD2
CASSHGTSGNNEQFF
TGTGCCAGCAGCCACGGGACTAGCGGGAACAATGAGCAGTTCTTC
>TRBV30|TRBJ1-6|14|.|TRBD1
CAWSVTGFHSPLHF
TGTGCCTGGAGTGTGACAGGGTTCCATTCACCCCTCCACTTT
>TRBV7-8|TRBJ2-1|15|.|TRBD2
CASSLRLAGYNEQFF
TGTGCCAGCAGCTTAAGACTAGCGGGGTACAATGAGCAGTTCTTC
>TRBV21-1|TRBJ1-2|15|.|.
CASSNRTGTFYGYTF
TGTGCCAGCAGCAACCGGACAGGTACTTTCTATGGCTACACCTTC
>TRBV28|TRBJ1-2|14|.|.
CASRPGLNNYGYTF
TGTGCCAGCAGACCGGGACTGAACAACTATGGCTACACCTTC
>TRBV4-1|TRBJ2-3|13|.|.
CASSQAREDTQYF
TGCGCCAGCAGCCAAGCAAGAGAAGATACGCAGTATTTT
>TRBV3-1/TRBV3-2|TRBJ2-5|18|.|TRBD1
CASSQPTEAGTVKETQYF
TGTGCCAGCAGCCAACCAACGGAAGCCGGGACAGTCAAAGAGACCCAGTACTTC
>TRBV11-2|TRBJ2-5|16|.|TRBD2
CASSLDGLAGLWTQYF
TGTGCCAGCAGCTTAGATGGGCTAGCGGGATTATGGACCCAGTACTTC
>TRBV4-1|TRBJ1-3|15|.|.
CASSQEQKTGNTIYF
TGCGCCAGCAGCCAAGAACAGAAAACTGGAAACACCATATATTTT
>TRBV6-2/TRBV6-3|TRBJ2-3|13|.|.
CASSYSETDTQYF
TGTGCCAGCAGTTACTCGGAGACAGATACGCAGTATTTT
>TRBV4-1|TRBJ2-3|20|.|TRBD2
CASSQVGGRNYLTHTDTQYF
TGCGCCAGCAGCCAAGTGGGCGGGAGGAACTACCTAACACACACAGATACGCAGTATTTT
>TRBV6-5|TRBJ2-6|15|.|.
CASSYEGSGANVLTF
TGTGCCAGCAGTTACGAGGGCTCTGGGGCCAACGTCCTGACTTTC
>TRBV2|TRBJ1-1|12|few|.
CASRPYFREAFF
TGTGCCAGCAGACCCTATTTTCGCGAAGCTTTCTTT
>TRBV6-5|TRBJ2-5|16|.|.
CASSYGRRRGQETQYF
TGTGCCAGCAGTTACGGGCGCAGAAGGGGCCAAGAGACCCAGTACTTC
>TRBV10-1|TRBJ2-2|15|.|TRBD2
CASSEAGGPTGELFF
TGCGCCAGCAGTGAGGCGGGAGGGCCGACCGGGGAGCTGTTTTTT
>TRBV7-9|TRBJ2-7|13|.|.
CASSLAHGYEQYF
TGTGCCAGCAGCTTAGCGCACGGGTACGAGCAGTACTTC
>TRBV28|TRBJ1-5|11|.|.
CASSLGGFQHF
TGTGCCAGCAGTTTGGGGGGTTTCCAGCATTTT
>TRBV20-1|TRBJ2-2|13|.|.
CSASGGNTGELFF
TGCAGTGCTAGTGGCGGGAACACCGGGGAGCTGTTTTTT
>TRBV6-2/TRBV6-3|TRBJ2-1|16|once|TRBD2
CASSHPGLAGGWEQFF
TGTGCCAGCAGCCACCCCGGACTAGCGGGAGGCTGGGAGCAGTTCTTC
>TRBV5-1|TRBJ2-5|11|.|.
CASSREETQYF
TGCGCCAGCAGCCGCGAAGAGACCCAGTACTTC
>TRBV7-2|TRBJ1-6|14|.|.
CASSRTALNSPLHF
TGTGCCAGCAGTAGGACAGCCCTTAATTCACCCCTCCACTTT
>TRBV27|TRBJ2-7|15|.|TRBD2
CASSPGLAGPYEQYF
TGTGCCAGCAGCCCCGGACTAGCTGGACCCTACGAGCAGTACTTC
>TRBV3-1/TRBV3-2|TRBJ1-5|13|.|.
CASSQQENQPQHF
TGTGCCAGCAGCCAGCAAGAGAATCAGCCCCAGCATTTT
>TRBV10-1|TRBJ1-6|16|.|.
CASSESSVGTNSPLHF
TGCGCCAGCAGTGAGTCAAGCGTCGGGACAAATTCACCCCTCCACTTT
>TRBV27|TRBJ1-5|14|.|.
CASSPRALGQPQHF
TGTGCCAGCAGTCCCAGGGCTTTGGGTCAGCCCCAGCATTTT
>TRBV12-5|TRBJ2-7|15|.|.
CASGPYTGQTGEQYF
TGTGCTAGTGGTCCATATACGGGACAAACGGGGGAGCAGTACTTC
>TRBV27|TRBJ2-7|15|.|TRBD1
CASSPIGQVDQEQYF
TGTGCCAGCAGTCCGATCGGACAGGTCGATCAGGAGCAGTACTTC
>TRBV7-9|TRBJ1-1|13|.|.
CASSLSVNTEAFF
TGTGCCAGCAGCTTATCGGTGAACACTGAAGCTTTCTTT
>TRBV14|TRBJ1-3|14|.|.
CASSQGLKEPTIYF
TGTGCCAGCAGCCAAGGCCTAAAGGAGCCCACCATATATTTT
>TRBV6-5|TRBJ2-7|16|.|TRBD2
CASSYSISGRKKGQYF
TGTGCCAGCAGTTACTCGATTAGCGGGAGGAAAAAAGGGCAGTACTTC
>TRBV13|TRBJ1-1|18|once|TRBD1
CASSDVRQGWWINTEAFF
TGTGCCAGCAGCGACGTTAGACAGGGGTGGTGGATAAACACTGAAGCTTTCTTT
>TRBV11-2|TRBJ2-1|15|few|.
CASSLRRTTYNEQFF
TGTGCCAGCAGCTTAAGGCGGACAACCTACAATGAGCAGTTCTTC
>TRBV5-1|TRBJ2-2|16|.|TRBD2
CASSLDLAANTGELFF
TGCGCCAGCAGCTTGGACCTAGCGGCTAACACCGGGGAGCTGTTTTTT
>TRBV20-1|TRBJ2-1|16|.|TRBD2
CSASTLVAGDMYEQFF
TGCAGTGCTAGTACCCTAGTGGCGGGAGATATGTATGAGCAGTTCTTC
>TRBV4-2|TRBJ1-6|17|.|TRBD1
CASSQTARTGGGSPLHF
TGTGCCAGCAGCCAAACCGCCAGAACAGGGGGCGGCTCACCCCTCCACTTT
>TRBV11-2|TRBJ2-7|16|once|.
CASSVTPGLVYGEQYF
TGTGCCAGCAGCGTCACCCCGGGACTTGTTTATGGAGAGCAGTACTTC
>TRBV7-3|TRBJ2-3|15|.|TRBD2
CASSLKAGEEDTQYF
TGTGCCAGCAGCTTAAAGGCGGGAGAGGAAGATACGCAGTATTTT
>TRBV4-1|TRBJ2-7|17|.|.
CASRQILMAPRNSEQYF
TGCGCCAGCAGACAAATTTTAATGGCACCTAGGAATTCCGAGCAGTACTTC
>TRBV27|TRBJ1-2|15|once|TRBD1
CASSSSRQGPLGYTF
TGTGCCAGCAGTTCTTCCCGACAGGGCCCCCTTGGCTACACCTTC
>TRBV5-1|TRBJ2-2|15|.|.
CASSLGAGETGELFF
TGCGCCAGCAGCTTGGGAGCGGGTGAGACCGGGGAGCTGTTTTTT
>TRBV5-1|TRBJ2-5|16|.|TRBD2
CASSLGAAGAGETQYF
TGCGCCAGCAGCTTGGGGGCAGCGGGAGCCGGGGAGACCCAGTACTTC
>TRBV28|TRBJ2-7|11|many|.
CASRGGYEQYF
TGTGCCAGCCGGGGAGGATACGAGCAGTACTTC